Following are 5 T cell receptor beta chains from one sample sequenced in a study of T cell responses to AZD1222 COVID-19 vaccine (TCRdb year 2021). Libraries were constructed by the immunoSEQ multiplex PCR assay. In its TCRdb copy, this immuneACCESS table keeps in-frame sequences only and misses some clones. Where compared with another copy, unresolved V genes explain less than half of these, and the others have no known cause. For this sample the table gives about 56,000 clones, of which 75% to 90% were detected only once. The ten largest clones represent less than 9% of the sample. The intended sense of this specimen's time point label: about 28 days (+/-7) after the second vaccine dose. The material was peripheral blood, obtained 28 days after the second AZD1222 dose. The receptor set was obtained from an adult who received the AZD1222 COVID-19 vaccine.

The CDR3 spells CASSTPSGGSETQYF. The CDR3 DNA reads as TGTGCCAGCAGCACGCCCTCAGGGGGCTCGGAGACCCAGTACTTC. This chain uses TRBV5-6 with TRBJ2-5; 8 nucleotides align to TRBD1. V was pared by 4 bases and J by 5 bases, with 10 bases of the junction left unmatched. The germline V gene encodes CDR1 SGHDT and CDR2 YYEEEE. The CDR3 is 15 residues long.

This clone was counted once. The chain links TRBV27 to TRBJ1-6; the D gene is possibly TRBD1 (5 bases). Trimming pared 5 bases from V and 10 bases from J, leaving 12 bases between. The CDR3 has 13 residues. Germline lookup yields CDR1 MNHEY and CDR2 SMNVEV (reference sequence). The CDR3, as DNA: TGTGCCAGCAGTGGGTCGCGGGGCTCACCCCTCCACTTT. Its protein product is CASSGSRGSPLHF.

In nucleotides, the CDR3 is TGCAGCGTTGAAGAGACTAGCGGGGAACGGAGTGCGCAGTATTTT. Translated, it gives CSVEETSGERSAQYF. The V and J genes are TRBV29-1 and TRBJ2-3; 11 positions match TRBD2. Germline CDR1 reads SQVTM; CDR2 reads ANQGSEA. V was clipped by 0 bases and J by 10 bases; unmatched bases: 9. This CDR3 is 15 amino acids long.

This chain connects TRBV6-6 to TRBJ1-1; D is undetermined. The germline V gene encodes CDR1 MNHNY and CDR2 SVGAGI (reference sequence). This CDR3 spans 14 amino acids. V lost 7 bases to trimming and J lost 0 bases, with 12 bases between them. The CDR3 DNA sequence: TGTGCCAGCACCAATAGGGTAATGAACACTGAAGCTTTCTTT. It codes for CASTNRVMNTEAFF.

The chain joins TRBV4-2 to TRBJ2-7; no reliable D call. The germline V gene has CDR1 LGHNA and CDR2 YNFKEQ. The CDR3 totals 16 residues. The V and J ends lost 0 bases and 0 bases respectively, with 12 bases between them. DNA for the CDR3: TGTGCCAGCAGCCAAGAAGGCGGCGGTTACTCCTACGAGCAGTACTTC. This translates into CASSQEGGGYSYEQYF.